This T cell receptor beta chain was recorded in a study of blood T cell repertoires in COVID-19. Overall study context: Sites in the United States, Italy and Spain provided acute and convalescent COVID-19 samples. Sources were T cells, B-cell-depleted T cells, or PBMCs; the material itself was cDNA or gDNA.

This clone turned up a few times. The CDR3 extends over 15 amino acids. Trimming removed 0 bases at V and 2 bases at J, with 12 bases between. Looked up from germline, CDR1 is SGDLS and CDR2 is YYNGEE. In the original analysis: Counts of nucleated cells, estimated from reference gene primer amplification, were obtained. Profiling relied on immunoSEQ multiplex PCR, and the TCRdb table lists in-frame clones only, not all of them. That table is the source of V, J and clone size, and D and trimming were worked out from the DNA. The sample includes tens of thousands of clones, 85% to 90% of them seen just once.

V usage is TRBV9 and J usage is TRBJ2-7, with TRBD1 as a possible D gene (5 bases). Source material: peripheral blood. The TCR was taken from a man aged 60 to 69 with acute or convalescent COVID-19. The CDR3 DNA is TGTGCCAGCAGCGTAGGGGGCTCCTCCACCTACGAGCAGTACTTC. Amino acid sequence: CASSVGGSSTYEQYF.